This TCR beta chain was obtained from a study of control samples from healthy donors and cancer patients. The protocol was immunoSEQ multiplex PCR, while the TCRdb copy is restricted to in-frame clones and leaves out a portion. The sample records about 57,000 clones, about 91% being singletons. The germline V and J ends were trimmed by 3 bases and 4 bases, with 6 bases remaining between them. The germline V gene encodes CDR1 SGHAT and CDR2 FQNNGV. The CDR3 covers 13 residues. The sample taken for sequencing was PBMCs. This TCR came from a man under 40 with colorectal cancer. The genes are TRBV11-2 and TRBJ2-2, with D perhaps matching TRBD2 (6 bases). CDR3 sequence (DNA): TGTGCCAGCAGCTTGGGGGGCACCGGGGAGCTGTTTTTT. Encoded protein: CASSLGGTGELFF.